Shown below are 3 T cell receptor beta chains from a single sample sequenced in a study of shared clonotypes between healthy human individuals (dated by TCRdb to the early 2020s). Library preparation used the immunoSEQ multiplex PCR assay. In its TCRdb copy, this immuneACCESS table keeps in-frame sequences only and misses some clones. Where compared with another copy, unresolved V genes explain less than half of these, and the others have no known cause. The sample includes 740,000 or so clones, with more than 70% observed a single time. The ten largest clonotypes hold around 2% of the sample. Sequencing used memory CD4+ T cells sorted from blood. The sample's cell subset or site, from its label and the paper: CD45RA-negative fraction. Receptors originate from a woman under 40 in good health.

This clone was picked up a small number of times. This sequence joins TRBV7-8 and TRBJ2-7, with no clear D. CDR1 SGHVS and CDR2 FQNEAQ come from the germline V gene. The CDR3 runs 12 residues. Trimming cost V 4 bases and J 2 bases, with 6 bases left between them. CDR3 bases: TGTGCCAGCAGCTCCGCCCCCTACGAGCAGTACTTC. Its translation is CASSSAPYEQYF.

V usage is TRBV19 and J usage is TRBJ1-2; D call uncertain. This CDR3 is built from 15 residues. The germline V gene encodes CDR1 LNHDA and CDR2 SQIVND (reference sequence). The V and J ends lost 7 bases and 5 bases respectively, with 20 bases between them. CDR3 loop: CASTPSLSGAYGYTF. CDR3 nucleotide sequence: TGTGCCAGTACACCGTCTCTCAGCGGCGCGTATGGCTACACCTTC.

CDR3: CSVEVNVYEQYF. Written as DNA, the CDR3 is TGCAGCGTTGAAGTGAACGTCTACGAGCAGTACTTC. The V and J genes are TRBV29-1 and TRBJ2-7; D gene unclear. The CDR3 extends over 12 amino acids. Germline values: CDR1 SQVTM, CDR2 ANQGSEA. V was cut by 1 base and J by 3 bases, with 7 bases left in between.